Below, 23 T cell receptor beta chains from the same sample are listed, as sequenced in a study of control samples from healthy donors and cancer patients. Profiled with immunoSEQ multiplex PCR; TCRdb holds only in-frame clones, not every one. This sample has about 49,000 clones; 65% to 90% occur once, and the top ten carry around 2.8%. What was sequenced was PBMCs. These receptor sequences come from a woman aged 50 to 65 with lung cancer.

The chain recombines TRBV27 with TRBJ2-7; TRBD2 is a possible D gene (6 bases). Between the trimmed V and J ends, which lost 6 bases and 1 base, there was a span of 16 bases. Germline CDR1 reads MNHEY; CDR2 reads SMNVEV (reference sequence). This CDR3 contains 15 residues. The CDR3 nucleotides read TGTGCCAGCAGCCCATCGGCAGGGAGGTCCTACGAGCAGTACTTC. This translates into CASSPSAGRSYEQYF.

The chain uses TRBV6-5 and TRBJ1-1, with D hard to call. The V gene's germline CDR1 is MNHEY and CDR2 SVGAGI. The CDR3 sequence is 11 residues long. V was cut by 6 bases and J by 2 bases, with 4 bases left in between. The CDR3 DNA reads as TGTGCCAGCAGGGCAAACACTGAAGCTTTCTTT. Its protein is CASRANTEAFF.

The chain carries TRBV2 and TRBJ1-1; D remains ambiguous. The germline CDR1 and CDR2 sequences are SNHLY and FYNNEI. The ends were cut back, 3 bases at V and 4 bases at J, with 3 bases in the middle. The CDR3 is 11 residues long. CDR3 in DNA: TGTGCCAGCAGTGATACCACTGAAGCTTTCTTT. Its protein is CASSDTTEAFF.

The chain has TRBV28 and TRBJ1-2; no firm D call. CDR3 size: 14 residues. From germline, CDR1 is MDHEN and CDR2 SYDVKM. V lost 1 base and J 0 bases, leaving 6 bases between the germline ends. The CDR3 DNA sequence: TGTGCCAGCAGTTTATTAGCTGCTAACTATGGCTACACCTTC. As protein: CASSLLAANYGYTF.

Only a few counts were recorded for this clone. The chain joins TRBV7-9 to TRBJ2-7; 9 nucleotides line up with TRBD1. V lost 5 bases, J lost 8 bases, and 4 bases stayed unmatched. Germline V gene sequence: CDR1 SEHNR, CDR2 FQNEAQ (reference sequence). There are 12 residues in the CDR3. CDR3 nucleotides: TGTGCCAGCAGCCAGGACAGGGGAAAGCAGTACTTC. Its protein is CASSQDRGKQYF.

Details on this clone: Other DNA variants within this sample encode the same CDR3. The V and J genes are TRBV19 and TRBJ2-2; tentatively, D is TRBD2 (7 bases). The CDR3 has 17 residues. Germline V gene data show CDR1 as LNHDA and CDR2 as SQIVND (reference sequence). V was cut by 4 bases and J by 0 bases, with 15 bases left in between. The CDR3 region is CASSRRGGRPNTGELFF. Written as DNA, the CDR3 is TGTGCCAGTAGTAGGAGGGGGGGGCGTCCGAACACCGGGGAGCTGTTTTTT.

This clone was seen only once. CDR3 sequence (DNA): TGTGCCAGCAGCCCTCACCAAGAGACCCAGTACTTC. Translated, it gives CASSPHQETQYF. V and J are TRBV7-6 and TRBJ2-5; D ambiguous. CDR3 size: 12 residues. Trimming removed 5 bases from V and 0 bases from J, with 4 bases in between. Germline values: CDR1 SGHVS, CDR2 FNYEAQ.

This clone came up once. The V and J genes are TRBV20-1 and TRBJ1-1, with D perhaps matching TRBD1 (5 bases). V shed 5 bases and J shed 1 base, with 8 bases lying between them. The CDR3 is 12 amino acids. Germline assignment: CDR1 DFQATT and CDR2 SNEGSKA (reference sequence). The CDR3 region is CSARGANTEAFF. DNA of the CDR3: TGCAGTGCTCGTGGGGCGAACACTGAAGCTTTCTTT.

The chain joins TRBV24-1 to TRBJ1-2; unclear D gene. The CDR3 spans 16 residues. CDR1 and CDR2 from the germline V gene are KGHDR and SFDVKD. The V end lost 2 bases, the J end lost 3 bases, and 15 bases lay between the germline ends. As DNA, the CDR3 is TGTGCCACCAGTGATTCTCCGGGAAACTCGCACTATGGCTACACCTTC. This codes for CATSDSPGNSHYGYTF.

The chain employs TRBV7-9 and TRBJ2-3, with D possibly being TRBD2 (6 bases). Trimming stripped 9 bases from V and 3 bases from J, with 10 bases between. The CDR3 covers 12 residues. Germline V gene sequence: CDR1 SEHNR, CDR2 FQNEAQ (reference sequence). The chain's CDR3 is CASNRGTDTQYF. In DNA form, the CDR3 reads TGTGCCAGTAACCGGGGGACAGATACGCAGTATTTT.

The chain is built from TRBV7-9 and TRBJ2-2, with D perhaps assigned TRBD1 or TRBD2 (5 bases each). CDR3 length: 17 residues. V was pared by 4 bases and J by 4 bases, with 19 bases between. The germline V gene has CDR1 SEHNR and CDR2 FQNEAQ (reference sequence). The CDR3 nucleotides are TGTGCCAGCAGCTCCCTATTGACAGCGGCCCGCACCGGGGAGCTGTTTTTT. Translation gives CASSSLLTAARTGELFF.

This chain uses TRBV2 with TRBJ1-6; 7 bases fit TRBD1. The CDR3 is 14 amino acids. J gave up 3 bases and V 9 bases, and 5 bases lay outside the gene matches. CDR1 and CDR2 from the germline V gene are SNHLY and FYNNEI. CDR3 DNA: TGTGCCAGTAGCCGGGACAGCTATAATTCACCCCTCCACTTT. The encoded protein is CASSRDSYNSPLHF.

As DNA, the CDR3 is TGTGCCAGCAGCCTGCGTTTGCAAAACACCATATATTTT. Its protein is CASSLRLQNTIYF. The chain is built from TRBV9 and TRBJ1-3; no firm D call. This CDR3 spans 13 amino acids. V was cut by 4 bases and J by 6 bases, with 11 bases left in between. CDR1 is SGDLS and CDR2 is YYNGEE in the germline V gene.

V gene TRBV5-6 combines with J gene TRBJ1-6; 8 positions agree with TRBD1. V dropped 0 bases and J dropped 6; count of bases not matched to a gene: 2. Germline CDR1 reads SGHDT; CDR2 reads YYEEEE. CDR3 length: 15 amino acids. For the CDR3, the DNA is TGTGCCAGCAGCTTGGGGGACAGGTTTAATTCACCCCTCCACTTT. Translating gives CASSLGDRFNSPLHF.

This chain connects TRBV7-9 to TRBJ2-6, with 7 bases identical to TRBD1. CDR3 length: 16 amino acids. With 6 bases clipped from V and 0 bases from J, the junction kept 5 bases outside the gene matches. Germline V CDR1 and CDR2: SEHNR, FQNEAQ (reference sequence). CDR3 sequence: CASRTGKYSGANVLTF. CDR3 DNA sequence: TGTGCCAGCAGGACAGGGAAATACTCTGGGGCCAACGTCCTGACTTTC.

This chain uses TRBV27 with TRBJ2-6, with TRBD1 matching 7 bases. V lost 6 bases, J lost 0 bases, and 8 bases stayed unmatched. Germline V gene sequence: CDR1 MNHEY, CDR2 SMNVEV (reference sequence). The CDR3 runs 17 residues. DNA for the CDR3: TGTGCCAGCAGCCGACAGGGAAAGAGCTCTGGGGCCAACGTCCTGACTTTC. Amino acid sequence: CASSRQGKSSGANVLTF.

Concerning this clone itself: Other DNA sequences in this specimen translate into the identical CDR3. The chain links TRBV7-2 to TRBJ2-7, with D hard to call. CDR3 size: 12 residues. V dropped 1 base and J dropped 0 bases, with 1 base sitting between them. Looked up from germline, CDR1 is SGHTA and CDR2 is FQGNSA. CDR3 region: CASSLGSYEQYF. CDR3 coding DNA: TGTGCCAGCAGCTTAGGCTCCTACGAGCAGTACTTC.

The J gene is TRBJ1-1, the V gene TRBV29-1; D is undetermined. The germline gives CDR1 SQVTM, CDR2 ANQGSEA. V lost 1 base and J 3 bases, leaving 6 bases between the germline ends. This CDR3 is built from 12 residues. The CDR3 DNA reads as TGCAGCGTTGAAGGATATGACACTGAAGCTTTCTTT. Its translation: CSVEGYDTEAFF.

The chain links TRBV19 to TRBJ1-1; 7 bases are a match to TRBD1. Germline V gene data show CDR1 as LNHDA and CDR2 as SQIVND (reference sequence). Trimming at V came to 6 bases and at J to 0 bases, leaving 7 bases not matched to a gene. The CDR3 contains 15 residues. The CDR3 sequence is CASRAGGGMNTEAFF. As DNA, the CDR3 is TGTGCCAGTAGGGCAGGGGGGGGGATGAACACTGAAGCTTTCTTT.

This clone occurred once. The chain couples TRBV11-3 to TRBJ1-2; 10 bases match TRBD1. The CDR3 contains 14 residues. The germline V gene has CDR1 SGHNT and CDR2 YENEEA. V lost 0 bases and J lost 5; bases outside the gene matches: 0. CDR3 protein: CASSLEDRGYGYTF. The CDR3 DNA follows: TGTGCCAGCAGCTTAGAGGACAGGGGGTATGGCTACACCTTC.

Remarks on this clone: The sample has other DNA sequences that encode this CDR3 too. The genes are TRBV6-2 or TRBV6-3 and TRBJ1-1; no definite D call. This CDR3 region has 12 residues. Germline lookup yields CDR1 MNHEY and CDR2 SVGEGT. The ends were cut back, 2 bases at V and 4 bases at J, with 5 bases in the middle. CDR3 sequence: CASSYQVTEAFF. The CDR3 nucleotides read TGTGCCAGCAGTTACCAGGTCACTGAAGCTTTCTTT.

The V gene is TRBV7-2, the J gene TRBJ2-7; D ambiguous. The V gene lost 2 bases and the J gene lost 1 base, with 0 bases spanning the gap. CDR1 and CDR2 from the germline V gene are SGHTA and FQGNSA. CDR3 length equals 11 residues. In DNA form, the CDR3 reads TGTGCCAGCAGCTTATCCTACGAGCAGTACTTC. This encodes CASSLSYEQYF.

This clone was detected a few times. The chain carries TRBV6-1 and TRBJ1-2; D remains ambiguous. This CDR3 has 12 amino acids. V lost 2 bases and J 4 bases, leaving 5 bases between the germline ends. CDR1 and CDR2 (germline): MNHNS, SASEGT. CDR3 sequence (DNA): TGTGCCAGCAGTGAATGGGGCTATGGCTACACCTTC. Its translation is CASSEWGYGYTF.